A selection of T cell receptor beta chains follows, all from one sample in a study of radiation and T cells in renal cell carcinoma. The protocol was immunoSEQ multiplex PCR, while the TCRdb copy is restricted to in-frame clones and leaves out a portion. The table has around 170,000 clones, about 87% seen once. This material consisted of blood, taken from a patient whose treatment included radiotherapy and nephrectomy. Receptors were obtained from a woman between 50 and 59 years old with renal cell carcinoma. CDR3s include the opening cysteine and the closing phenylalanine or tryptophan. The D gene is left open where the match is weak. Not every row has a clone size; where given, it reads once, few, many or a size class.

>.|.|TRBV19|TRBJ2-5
TGTGCCAGTAGTATGATCCTCTCTGAGACCCAGTACTTC
CASSMILSETQYF
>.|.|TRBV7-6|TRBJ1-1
TGTGCCAGCAGCTTAGAAGCGGACAGCAACACTGAAGCTTTCTTT
CASSLEADSNTEAFF
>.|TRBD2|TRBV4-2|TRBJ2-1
TGTGCCAGCAGCCAAGAGGTACGCGGGAGCTCCTACAATGAGCAGTTCTTC
CASSQEVRGSSYNEQFF
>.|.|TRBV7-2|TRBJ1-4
TGTGCCAGCAGCTCTAGTGGGCCAGGCGCTAATGAAAAACTGTTTTTT
CASSSSGPGANEKLFF
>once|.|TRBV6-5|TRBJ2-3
TGTGCCAGCAGTTACTCTAAAGGCACAGATACGCAGTATTTT
CASSYSKGTDTQYF
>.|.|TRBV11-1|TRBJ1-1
TGTGCCAGCAGCTTCTCCGACAGTGGGACTGAAGCTTTCTTT
CASSFSDSGTEAFF
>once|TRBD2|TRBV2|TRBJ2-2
TGTGCCAGCAGTTGGGAGGGCACCGGGGAGCTGTTTTTT
CASSWEGTGELFF
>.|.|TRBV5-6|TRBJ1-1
TGTGCCAGCAGCTTGGCCGGGGCGAACACTGAAGCTTTCTTT
CASSLAGANTEAFF
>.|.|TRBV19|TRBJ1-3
TGTGCCAGTAGTATCGACAGCTCTGGAAACACCATATATTTT
CASSIDSSGNTIYF
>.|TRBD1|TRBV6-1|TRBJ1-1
TGTGCCAGCAGGACCACAGGGGGTCGTGGGACTGAAGCTTTCTTT
CASRTTGGRGTEAFF
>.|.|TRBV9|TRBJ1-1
TGTGCCAGCAGCGTAGGGGCAGGTAACATAATCGCTGAAGCTTTCTTT
CASSVGAGNIIAEAFF
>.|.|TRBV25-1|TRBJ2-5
TGTGCCAGCAGTGAGAAAGTGGGGCTTCCACCCCGGGAGACCCAGTACTTC
CASSEKVGLPPRETQYF
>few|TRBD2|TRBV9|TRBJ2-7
TGTGCCAGCAGCACCGGACTAGCGGGGGGCGCAAACGAGCAGTACTTC
CASSTGLAGGANEQYF
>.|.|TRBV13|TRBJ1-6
TGTGCCAGCAGCTTAGGCGGCGGGTACTCCTATAATTCACCCCTCCACTTT
CASSLGGGYSYNSPLHF
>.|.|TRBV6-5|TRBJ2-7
TGTGCCAGCAGTCCAGACTCGACGGGCCCCTACGAGCAGTACTTC
CASSPDSTGPYEQYF
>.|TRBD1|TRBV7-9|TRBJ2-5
TGTGCCAGCAGCCTTGGGACAGCAAAAGAGACCCAGTACTTC
CASSLGTAKETQYF
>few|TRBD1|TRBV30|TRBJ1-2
TGTGCCTGGGGACAGGGAATGAGAGGCTACACCTTC
CAWGQGMRGYTF
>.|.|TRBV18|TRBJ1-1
TGTGCCAGCTTACTCCACCTGGACAGTAACACTGAAGCTTTCTTT
CASLLHLDSNTEAFF
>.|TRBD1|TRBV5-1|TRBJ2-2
TGCGCCAGCAGCTTTCGGACAGGGGTCGACGGGGAGCTGTTTTTT
CASSFRTGVDGELFF
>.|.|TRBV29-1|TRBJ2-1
TGCAGCGGGCAGAAAGGAATCGGCAATGAGCAGTTCTTC
CSGQKGIGNEQFF
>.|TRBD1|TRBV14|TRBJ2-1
TGTGCCAGCAGCCAAGGCCACCCACTCGACAGGGGGGATGAGCAGTTCTTC
CASSQGHPLDRGDEQFF
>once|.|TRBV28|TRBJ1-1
TGTGCCAGCAGTTTAAGTGAGAAAACTGAAGCTTTCTTT
CASSLSEKTEAFF
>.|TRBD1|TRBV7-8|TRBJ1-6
TGTGCCAGCAGCTTAGCTACAGGGGGCGGTTCACCCCTCCACTTT
CASSLATGGGSPLHF